This record concerns one T cell receptor (beta chain) sequence. Antigen unknown. Germline-derived CDR1 and CDR2 are SGHAT and FQNNGV. Trimming removed 0 bases from V and 9 bases from J, with 9 bases in between. CDR3 length: 13 amino acids. Clones were read by immunoSEQ multiplex PCR, and TCRdb kept only the in-frame ones, dropping some. The data show hundreds of thousands of clones, roughly 70% seen once. This specimen comes from a study of cytotoxic CD8 clonotypes in ibrutinib-treated CLL. Study results and caveats: Clonality went higher at ibrutinib response and then dropped back toward baseline at progression. Researchers report that baseline clonality outpaced age-matched healthy donors and tracked circulating CD8+ T-cell counts.

This receptor was obtained from a human donor with chronic lymphocytic leukemia. The chain joins TRBV11-2 to TRBJ2-1, with D perhaps given as TRBD1 or TRBD2 (6 bases each). Sequenced here: PBMCs, sampled after 36 months of ibrutinib treatment. The CDR3 here is CASSLDGGFEQFF. The CDR3 DNA is TGTGCCAGCAGCTTAGACGGGGGCTTTGAGCAGTTCTTC.